This entry lists 6 T cell receptor beta chains sequenced from one sample in a study of blood T cell repertoires in COVID-19. The assay was immunoSEQ multiplex PCR, and TCRdb's table has in-frame clones only and misses some. The sample includes about 140,000 clones, about 83% of them seen just once. Sequences were obtained from peripheral blood. The receptor source for this set is a man aged 25 to 40 with COVID-19, enrolled during active disease.

This chain uses TRBV4-3 with TRBJ2-7, with TRBD1 matching 7 bases. The CDR3 extends over 16 amino acids. Germline-derived CDR1 and CDR2 are LGHNA and YSLEER. After removal of 3 bases from V and 2 bases from J, the junction contained 10 bases not matched to a gene. The CDR3 is CASSQSRTGTAYEQYF. CDR3 bases: TGCGCCAGCAGCCAGAGCCGGACCGGGACAGCCTACGAGCAGTACTTC.

CDR3 DNA sequence: TGTGCCAGCAGTGACCGGACAGGGGTGTCCTACGAGCAGTACTTC. Translation: CASSDRTGVSYEQYF. The rearrangement links TRBV2 to TRBJ2-7; 9 bases match TRBD1. CDR1 is SNHLY and CDR2 is FYNNEI in the germline V gene. V shed 3 bases, J shed 1 base, and the junction held 4 bases outside the gene matches. CDR3 length equals 15 residues.

V is TRBV5-1 and J is TRBJ2-5, with D tentatively TRBD2 (5 bases). CDR1 and CDR2 (germline): SGHRS, YFSETQ. The CDR3 totals 17 residues. Trimming removed 0 bases from V and 4 bases from J, with 19 bases in between. The CDR3 protein is CASSLGSSLGVGETQYF. The DNA for the CDR3 is TGCGCCAGCAGCTTGGGGTCGAGTTTGGGAGTGGGAGAGACCCAGTACTTC.

The chain links TRBV11-3 to TRBJ2-7; D might be TRBD1 (6 bases). This CDR3 contains 12 residues. Germline V gives CDR1 SGHNT, CDR2 YENEEA. Trimming removed 5 bases at V and 10 bases at J, with 15 bases between. The CDR3 region has the DNA TGTGCCAGCAGCCGGGGCGAGGGACATCAGTACTTC. This codes for CASSRGEGHQYF.

The rearrangement uses TRBV5-1 and TRBJ1-6; D uncertain. CDR1 is SGHRS and CDR2 is YFSETQ in the germline V gene. This CDR3 has 12 residues. The V end was cut by 1 base, the J end by 10 bases, with 6 bases between. The CDR3 bases are TGCGCCAGCAGCTTGAATGGCTCACCCCTCCACTTT. It encodes CASSLNGSPLHF.

This chain links TRBV28 with TRBJ1-4; 8 bases match TRBD1. Germline lookup yields CDR1 MDHEN and CDR2 SYDVKM. CDR3 size: 13 residues. The V gene end was trimmed by 5 bases and the J gene end by 8 bases; junction bases not matched to a gene: 4. CDR3 sequence: CASSRDRTEKLFF. The CDR3 nucleotides read TGTGCCAGCAGTAGGGACAGGACAGAAAAACTGTTTTTT.